A selection of T cell receptor beta chains follows, all from one sample in a study of shared clonotypes between healthy human individuals. Data came from immunoSEQ multiplex PCR; TCRdb stores just in-frame clones and leaves some out. The table lists approximately 840,000 clones, around 96% of them singletons, with under 0.3% in the top ten. The sample consisted of naive CD8+ T cells sorted from blood. The receptors were sampled from a man aged 25 to 40 in good health. Both conserved end residues are part of each CDR3. A D gene is named only where the DNA matches it firmly. Only some rows state a clone size, as once, few, many or a class for expanded clones.

V,J,size,D,CDR3,DNA
TRBV7-6,TRBJ2-2,once,TRBD2,CASSSTSGRPGELFF,TGTGCCAGCAGCTCGACTAGCGGGAGGCCCGGGGAGCTGTTTTTT
TRBV27,TRBJ2-7,NA,NA,CASSLARDFPEQYF,TGTGCCAGCAGTTTAGCCCGGGACTTCCCCGAGCAGTACTTC
TRBV4-3,TRBJ2-7,NA,TRBD1,CASSLWTGGSYEQYF,TGCGCCAGCAGCCTCTGGACAGGGGGCTCCTACGAGCAGTACTTC
TRBV6-1,TRBJ2-7,NA,NA,CASSRRRGLDEQYF,TGTGCCAGCAGTCGCAGGCGGGGGCTAGACGAGCAGTACTTC
TRBV2,TRBJ2-7,NA,NA,CASTPTHSYEQYF,TGTGCCAGCACCCCCACACACTCCTACGAGCAGTACTTC
TRBV7-9,TRBJ2-1,once,TRBD1,CASSSRDRGNEQFF,TGTGCCAGCAGCAGCCGGGACAGGGGCAATGAGCAGTTCTTC
TRBV29-1,TRBJ2-2,NA,TRBD1,CSVGHNSDRGGELFF,TGCAGCGTTGGCCACAACTCGGACAGGGGTGGGGAGCTGTTTTTT
TRBV5-6,TRBJ2-1,NA,NA,CASSLDLPAGDEQFF,TGTGCCAGCAGCTTGGACCTCCCGGCCGGCGATGAGCAGTTCTTC
TRBV7-9,TRBJ2-7,NA,TRBD1,CASSWGQAAYEQYF,TGTGCCAGCAGCTGGGGACAGGCGGCCTACGAGCAGTACTTC
TRBV19,TRBJ2-3,NA,NA,CATSQGSTDTQYF,TGTGCCACCTCACAGGGATCCACAGATACGCAGTATTTT
TRBV2,TRBJ2-2,few,TRBD2,CASSDGTSGSGGELFF,TGTGCCAGCAGTGATGGAACTAGCGGGAGTGGCGGGGAGCTGTTTTTT
TRBV11-2,TRBJ1-5,NA,NA,CASSLGQGGNQPQHF,TGTGCCAGCAGCTTAGGGCAGGGAGGCAATCAGCCCCAGCATTTT
TRBV25-1,TRBJ1-1,once,NA,CASSDPRHSDTEAFF,TGTGCCAGCAGTGACCCCAGACATTCGGACACTGAAGCTTTCTTT
TRBV4-1,TRBJ2-7,NA,TRBD1,CASSQDGGQGLREQYF,TGCGCCAGCAGCCAAGATGGGGGACAGGGATTGAGGGAGCAGTACTTC
TRBV2,TRBJ2-5,NA,NA,CASSEVGGPETQYF,TGTGCCAGCAGTGAAGTGGGGGGCCCAGAGACCCAGTACTTC
TRBV27,TRBJ1-2,NA,NA,CASSSPGLVNYGYTF,TGTGCCAGCAGTTCCCCAGGGCTGGTGAACTATGGCTACACCTTC
TRBV4-2,TRBJ2-7,NA,TRBD1,CASSQRTGSNSYEQYF,TGTGCCAGCAGCCAACGGACAGGGTCTAACTCCTACGAGCAGTACTTC
TRBV7-9,TRBJ2-5,NA,NA,CASSLVEGKGETQYF,TGTGCCAGCAGCTTAGTGGAAGGGAAAGGAGAGACCCAGTACTTC
TRBV6-6,TRBJ2-7,NA,TRBD1,CASTGTAFYEQYF,TGTGCCAGCACCGGGACAGCCTTTTACGAGCAGTACTTC
TRBV13,TRBJ1-2,NA,NA,CASSLTQGGYGYTF,TGTGCCAGCAGCTTAACACAGGGCGGTTATGGCTACACCTTC
TRBV6-8,TRBJ2-5,NA,NA,CASSRRRLREETQYF,TGTGCCAGCAGCCGCCGGCGACTTAGAGAAGAGACCCAGTACTTC
TRBV9,TRBJ2-1,once,NA,CASSVEKDGVRGGIYNEQFF,TGTGCCAGCAGCGTAGAAAAGGATGGGGTGAGGGGAGGAATTTACAATGAGCAGTTCTTC
TRBV10-3,TRBJ1-2,NA,NA,CAISAGGAYGYTF,TGTGCCATCAGTGCGGGGGGCGCTTATGGCTACACCTTC
TRBV2,TRBJ2-6,NA,TRBD2,CASSEWIAGDAGANVLTF,TGTGCCAGCAGTGAGTGGATAGCGGGAGACGCCGGGGCCAACGTCCTGACTTTC
TRBV4-1,TRBJ2-5,NA,TRBD2,CASSQEAGAILETQYF,TGCGCCAGCAGCCAAGAAGCGGGGGCCATCTTAGAGACCCAGTACTTC
TRBV27,TRBJ2-7,NA,NA,CASRWATGEQYF,TGTGCCAGCAGATGGGCCACCGGCGAGCAGTACTTC
TRBV7-6,TRBJ2-2,NA,NA,CASLAATWNTGELFF,TGTGCCAGCTTGGCGGCTACATGGAACACCGGGGAGCTGTTTTTT
TRBV7-9,TRBJ2-1,once,NA,CASSLTGQGEDHEQFF,TGTGCCAGCAGCTTAACGGGCCAGGGGGAGGACCATGAGCAGTTCTTC
TRBV5-5,TRBJ2-3,NA,NA,CASSLATDTQYF,TGTGCCAGCAGCTTGGCCACAGATACGCAGTATTTT
TRBV6-5,TRBJ2-7,NA,TRBD1,CASSYNTGTGGEQYF,TGTGCCAGCAGTTACAACACCGGGACAGGGGGCGAGCAGTACTTC
TRBV6-5,TRBJ1-2,NA,NA,CASSSLWDDLGSGYTF,TGTGCCAGCAGTTCCCTATGGGATGACTTGGGCAGTGGCTACACCTTC
TRBV5-5,TRBJ2-7,NA,NA,CASSLGNYEQYF,TGTGCCAGCAGCCTTGGAAATTACGAGCAGTACTTC
TRBV4-1,TRBJ1-5,NA,NA,CASSQDEGRNQPQHF,TGCGCCAGCAGCCAAGATGAGGGGAGGAATCAGCCCCAGCATTTT
TRBV2,TRBJ2-7,NA,TRBD1,CASSQQGGNEQYF,TGTGCCAGCAGCCAACAGGGGGGCAACGAGCAGTACTTC
TRBV27,TRBJ2-7,few,NA,CASSSLYEQYF,TGTGCCAGCAGTTCCCTCTACGAGCAGTACTTC
TRBV7-8,TRBJ2-6,NA,NA,CASSSWGSGANVLTF,TGTGCCAGCAGCTCTTGGGGCTCTGGGGCCAACGTCCTGACTTTC
TRBV28,TRBJ2-3,once,NA,CASTSLGGTLTDTQYF,TGTGCCAGCACCTCTTTGGGTGGGACATTGACAGATACGCAGTATTTT
TRBV5-8,TRBJ2-7,NA,NA,CASSLLASNSYEQYF,TGTGCCAGCAGTCTGCTAGCTTCGAATTCCTACGAGCAGTACTTC
TRBV7-9,TRBJ2-1,NA,TRBD1,CASSLHDRGVRNEQFF,TGTGCCAGCAGCTTACATGACAGGGGAGTCAGGAATGAGCAGTTCTTC
TRBV30,TRBJ2-1,once,TRBD2,CAWRSLAGGPGNNEQFF,TGTGCCTGGAGATCACTAGCGGGAGGGCCGGGGAACAATGAGCAGTTCTTC
TRBV4-1,TRBJ2-7,NA,TRBD1,CASSHLRQGPYEQYF,TGCGCCAGCAGCCACCTAAGACAGGGGCCCTACGAGCAGTACTTC
TRBV29-1,TRBJ2-2,NA,NA,CSVDAPNTGELFF,TGCAGCGTTGACGCTCCGAACACCGGGGAGCTGTTTTTT
TRBV7-6,TRBJ2-3,once,TRBD2,CASSFWTSGSPTDTQYF,TGTGCCAGCAGCTTTTGGACTAGCGGGAGTCCCACAGATACGCAGTATTTT
TRBV2,TRBJ2-7,few,TRBD1,CASSEDKQGAYYEQYF,TGTGCCAGCAGTGAAGACAAGCAGGGGGCTTACTACGAGCAGTACTTC
TRBV5-1,TRBJ2-7,NA,TRBD2,CASSLATSGRAVSYEQYF,TGCGCCAGCAGCTTGGCAACTAGCGGGAGGGCCGTGTCCTACGAGCAGTACTTC
TRBV10-3,TRBJ2-2,NA,NA,CAISEPGDQGNTGELFF,TGTGCCATCAGTGAGCCGGGGGATCAGGGAAACACCGGGGAGCTGTTTTTT
TRBV19,TRBJ2-3,NA,NA,CASSFLGGATDTQYF,TGTGCCAGTAGTTTCCTAGGTGGGGCCACAGATACGCAGTATTTT
TRBV14,TRBJ2-7,NA,TRBD1,CASSLRDRALEQYF,TGTGCCAGCAGCCTCCGGGACAGGGCTCTCGAGCAGTACTTC
TRBV4-1,TRBJ1-5,NA,NA,CASSQEGSGDQPQHF,TGCGCCAGCAGCCAAGAAGGGTCAGGGGATCAGCCCCAGCATTTT
TRBV9,TRBJ2-3,NA,NA,CASGGGTDTQYF,TGTGCCAGCGGGGGCGGCACAGATACGCAGTATTTT
TRBV19,TRBJ2-5,once,NA,CASSRAPLGETQYF,TGTGCCAGTAGTAGGGCCCCGCTGGGGGAGACCCAGTACTTC
TRBV7-7,TRBJ1-5,NA,TRBD1,CASSHPGQGNQPQHF,TGTGCTAGCAGCCACCCGGGACAGGGCAATCAGCCCCAGCATTTT
TRBV1,TRBJ2-1,NA,NA,CTSSQVSAASGRASEQFF,TGCACCAGCAGCCAAGTTTCCGCGGCTAGCGGGAGGGCCAGTGAGCAGTTCTTC
TRBV19,TRBJ2-1,NA,TRBD2,CASSIDLSLAGGPNEQFF,TGTGCCAGTAGTATAGATCTATCACTAGCGGGAGGGCCTAATGAGCAGTTCTTC
TRBV14,TRBJ2-7,once,NA,CASSQGSKMWGSSYEQYF,TGTGCCAGCAGCCAAGGGTCGAAAATGTGGGGAAGCTCCTACGAGCAGTACTTC